This note documents a single TCR beta chain sequence. Ten or more counts support this clonotype. This receptor's antigen is unknown. Nothing much larger sits one base from this clone, and base qualities are not available. The sample originates from a study of T cell repertoires in cytomegalovirus infection (dated by TCRdb to the late 2010s). With regard to the full study: Donor HLA type was relevant to the analysis, because carriage of CMV infection together with the matching HLA type was indicated by public TCR beta signatures.

Points the paper makes about the study in general: Cumulative frequency of public TCR beta family members discriminated carriers of CMV infection plus the relevant HLA type in this cohort and an independent approximately 350-donor cohort. The ex vivo response was dominated by HLA-C-restricted CMV-specific TCR beta clonotypes, which also provided the single most frequent clonotype in two of eight donors.

For CDR1 and CDR2, the germline V gene lists SGHTA and FQGNSA. A distance of 11 bases separates the germline ends of V and J, which lose 1 base and 13 bases respectively. Including the terminal cysteine and phenylalanine, the CDR3 comprises 12 residues. Only the CDR3 DNA is retained, 36 bases long and in frame from the first base. For sequencing, an Illumina HiSeq 1500 was employed. In TCRdb, the public reads were trimmed at Q25 with fastp and aligned with MiXCR, with productive beta chains retained. Entries are consolidated by CDR3 protein sequence, retaining the most common genes and DNA. Across this sample there are about 740,000 distinct CDR3 sequences, with less than 40% seen only once. The ten most abundant clones make up around 2.6% of the sample.

The sequence links TRBV7-2 to TRBJ2-1; the D gene is possibly TRBD1, with 5 bases matching. Sample: PBMCs. This clonotype was obtained from a human donor in good health (CMV status not recorded). Some clones in this sample may be carry-over from other donors' samples. This receptor carries the CDR3 CASSLETVFQFF. The DNA sequence is given as TGTGCCAGCAGCTTAGAGACAGTTTTCCAGTTCTTC.